Listed here are 5 T cell receptor beta chains from one sample, sequenced in a study of T-cell reconstitution after alpha-beta-depleted transplantation in children. Unique molecular identifiers were used to barcode this TCRbeta library. Each CDR3 protein gets one entry after TCRdb re-called the PCR reads with MiXCR. The sample records hundreds of thousands of distinct CDR3 sequences, over 9% being singletons. The specimen was PBMCs, collected before TCRalphabeta/CD19-depleted stem cell transplant. All receptors derive from a boy less than two years old with acute myeloid leukemia, due to receive a stem cell transplant.

This clonotype was seen at least ten times. This chain uses TRBV5-6 with TRBJ1-5; D may be TRBD1 (6 bases). CDR3 size: 16 residues. CDR1 and CDR2 (germline): SGHDT, YYEEEE. The V end lost 1 base, the J end lost 3 bases, and 14 bases lay between the germline ends. The CDR3 is CASSLRGGRINQPQHF. Written as DNA, the CDR3 is TGTGCCAGCAGCTTGAGAGGGGGAAGGATCAATCAGCCCCAGCATTTT.

In its sample, this clonotype was seen many times. This chain connects TRBV7-9 to TRBJ2-3; D gene unclear. CDR1 is SEHNR, CDR2 FQNEAQ, per germline (reference sequence). This CDR3 comprises 15 residues. V gave up 5 bases and J gave up 6 bases, with 18 bases separating them. CDR3 coding DNA: TGTGCCAGCAGCACCCCCGGAGCGATAGGGGATACGCAGTATTTT. It yields the protein CASSTPGAIGDTQYF.

In this sample, this clonotype turned up many times. This rearrangement joins TRBV7-9 to TRBJ2-7; D may be TRBD1 (6 bases). The germline gives CDR1 SEHNR, CDR2 FQNEAQ (reference sequence). V gave up 6 bases and J gave up 3 bases, with 12 bases separating them. This CDR3 has 13 amino acids. The CDR3 loop reads CASSSQGRYEQYF. The CDR3 DNA is TGTGCCAGCAGTTCACAGGGTCGCTACGAGCAGTACTTC.

The rearrangement links TRBV5-1 to TRBJ2-7; tentatively, D is TRBD1 or TRBD2 (5 bases each). This CDR3 has 16 residues. The V gene lost 5 bases and the J gene lost 2 bases, with 20 bases spanning the gap. The germline gives CDR1 SGHRS, CDR2 YFSETQ. In nucleotides, the CDR3 is TGCGCCAGCAGTCTTCTACCCCGGGACGGGACCTACGAGCAGTACTTC. It codes for CASSLLPRDGTYEQYF.

At least ten counts were recorded for this clonotype. The chain joins TRBV7-3 to TRBJ2-1, with TRBD2 as a possible D gene (7 bases). Germline-derived CDR1 and CDR2 are SGHTA and FQGTGA. V lost 5 bases, J lost 6 bases, and 17 bases lay in between. The CDR3 is made up of 15 amino acids. The CDR3 spells CASSPYGGGANEQFF. CDR3 in DNA: TGTGCCAGCAGCCCCTACGGTGGGGGGGCCAATGAGCAGTTCTTC. Full variable domain (outside the CDR3, taken from reference TRBV7-3 and TRBJ2-1): GAGVSQTPSNKVTEKGKYVELRCDPISGHTALYWYRQSLGQGPEFLIYFQGTGAADDSGLPNDRFFAVRPEGSVSTLKIQRTERGDSAVYLCASSPYGGGANEQFFGPGTRLTVL.